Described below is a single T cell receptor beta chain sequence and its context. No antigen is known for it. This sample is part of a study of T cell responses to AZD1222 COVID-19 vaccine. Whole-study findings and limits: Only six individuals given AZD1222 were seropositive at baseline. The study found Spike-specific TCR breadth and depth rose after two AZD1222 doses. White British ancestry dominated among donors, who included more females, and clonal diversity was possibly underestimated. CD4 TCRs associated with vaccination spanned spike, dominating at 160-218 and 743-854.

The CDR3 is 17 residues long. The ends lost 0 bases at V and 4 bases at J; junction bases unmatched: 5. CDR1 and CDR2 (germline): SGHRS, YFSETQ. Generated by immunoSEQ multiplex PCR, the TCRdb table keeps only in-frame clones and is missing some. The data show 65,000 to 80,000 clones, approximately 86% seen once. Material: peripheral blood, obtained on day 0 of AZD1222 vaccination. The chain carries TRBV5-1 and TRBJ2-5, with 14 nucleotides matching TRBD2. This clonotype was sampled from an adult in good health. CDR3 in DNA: TGCGCCAGCAGCTTGGGAAGACTAGCGGGAGGGGGAGAGACCCAGTACTTC. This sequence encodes CASSLGRLAGGGETQYF.